The 17 T cell receptor beta chains presented below share a single source sample, sequenced in a study of monozygotic twins with inflammatory bowel disease. TCRdb re-called the 5' RACE reads; every CDR3 protein appears as one record, without DNA. In all, the sample yields more than 110,000 distinct CDR3 sequences. Sequencing input: blood. The receptors shown here come from a human donor with ulcerative colitis or Crohn's disease, or a healthy co-twin of an affected twin (not recorded which).

The chain is built from TRBV29-1 and TRBJ2-7. Germline CDR1 reads SQVTM; CDR2 reads ANQGSEA. The CDR3 is 12 amino acids. The CDR3 loop reads CSVEKSPYEQYF.

The chain uses TRBV4-1 and TRBJ2-1; there is no DNA to check the TCRdb D call of TRBD1. The length of the CDR3 is 16 residues. Germline CDR1 and CDR2: MGHRA and YSYEKL. The chain's CDR3 is CASSQVDRPSDNEQFF.

The gene calls are TRBV4-1 and TRBJ1-4; with no DNA, the TCRdb D assignment of TRBD1 cannot be verified. CDR1 is MGHRA, CDR2 YSYEKL, per germline. The CDR3 is made up of 15 amino acids. The CDR3 spells CASSQLRPGGEKLFF.

This chain connects TRBV20-1 to TRBJ2-1; TCRdb's D call, TRBD2, is unchecked because there is no DNA. The CDR3 runs 18 residues. Germline loops: CDR1 DFQATT, CDR2 SNEGSKA (reference sequence). CDR3: CSARGDTILADYYNEQFF.

V gene TRBV10-3 combines with J gene TRBJ2-7; TCRdb indicates TRBD2, and absent DNA this call remains unverified. In germline, CDR1 is ENHRY, CDR2 SYGVKD. The CDR3 is 16 amino acids. The CDR3 sequence is CAISDQSGRATYEQYF.

The chain couples TRBV5-1 to TRBJ1-2. CDR1 is SGHRS and CDR2 is YFSETQ in the germline V gene. The CDR3 totals 13 residues. The CDR3: CASSFGQNYGYTF. Together with reference TRBV5-1 and TRBJ1-2, the CDR3 gives the full variable domain: KAGVTQTPRYLIKTRGQQVTLSCSPISGHRSVSWYQQTPGQGLQFLFEYFSETQRNKGNFPGRFSGRQFSNSRSEMNVSTLELGDSALYLCASSFGQNYGYTFGSGTRLTVV.

This sequence joins TRBV27 and TRBJ2-3; TCRdb's D gene call, TRBD2, goes unchecked for lack of DNA. Germline V CDR1 and CDR2: MNHEY, SMNVEV (reference sequence). The CDR3 runs 15 residues. CDR3 in amino acids: CASRLTSGRQDTQYF.

V gene TRBV27 combines with J gene TRBJ2-1; lacking DNA, the TRBD2 call made by TCRdb goes unchecked. The germline V gene has CDR1 MNHEY and CDR2 SMNVEV (reference sequence). The CDR3 has 14 residues. This CDR3 reads CASTQIGRDNEQFF.

This chain links TRBV20-1 with TRBJ2-1; TCRdb picks TRBD2, but there is no DNA to check that call. Germline V CDR1 and CDR2: DFQATT, SNEGSKA (reference sequence). The CDR3 runs 15 residues. CDR3 residues: CSASGLAGGNNEQFF.

The chain couples TRBV24-1 to TRBJ1-5; TCRdb's D call of TRBD1 is untestable without DNA. The length of the CDR3 is 13 residues. The V gene's germline CDR1 is KGHDR and CDR2 SFDVKD. This chain's CDR3 is CATSEWGNQPQHF.

The genes are TRBV12-3 or TRBV12-4 and TRBJ2-4; TCRdb designates TRBD1, a call that cannot be tested without DNA. The length of the CDR3 is 16 residues. The CDR3 sequence: CASSSQGARDKNMQYF.

This rearrangement joins TRBV6-5 to TRBJ1-2; TCRdb's D call, TRBD1, is unchecked because there is no DNA. In germline, CDR1 is MNHEY, CDR2 SVGAGI. The CDR3 consists of 16 residues. The chain's CDR3 is CASRYPRATGNYGYTF.

This sequence joins TRBV29-1 and TRBJ1-1. Germline V lookup: CDR1 SQVTM, CDR2 ANQGSEA. The length of the CDR3 is 15 residues. This CDR3 is CSVEVGARGNTEAFF.

V and J are TRBV20-1 and TRBJ1-5; there is no DNA to check the TCRdb D call of TRBD1. Germline V gene sequence: CDR1 DFQATT, CDR2 SNEGSKA (reference sequence). CDR3 length equals 13 residues. CDR3: CSATETGGRPQHF.

The V gene is TRBV12-3 or TRBV12-4, the J gene TRBJ2-7; with no DNA, the TCRdb D assignment of TRBD1 cannot be verified. The CDR3 has 14 residues. The CDR3 sequence is CASSPGTVRYEQYF.

The rearrangement joins TRBV7-3 to TRBJ2-3; the D call of TRBD2 rests on TCRdb alone, since no DNA is present to check it. Germline lookup yields CDR1 SGHTA and CDR2 FQGTGA. The CDR3 consists of 15 residues. The CDR3 protein is CASSLTGLTTDTQYF.

The genes are TRBV28 and TRBJ2-2; the D call from TCRdb, TRBD2, cannot be confirmed without DNA. The CDR3 length is 16 residues. Germline CDR1 reads MDHEN; CDR2 reads SYDVKM. CDR3 region: CASSTTSGLNTGELFF.